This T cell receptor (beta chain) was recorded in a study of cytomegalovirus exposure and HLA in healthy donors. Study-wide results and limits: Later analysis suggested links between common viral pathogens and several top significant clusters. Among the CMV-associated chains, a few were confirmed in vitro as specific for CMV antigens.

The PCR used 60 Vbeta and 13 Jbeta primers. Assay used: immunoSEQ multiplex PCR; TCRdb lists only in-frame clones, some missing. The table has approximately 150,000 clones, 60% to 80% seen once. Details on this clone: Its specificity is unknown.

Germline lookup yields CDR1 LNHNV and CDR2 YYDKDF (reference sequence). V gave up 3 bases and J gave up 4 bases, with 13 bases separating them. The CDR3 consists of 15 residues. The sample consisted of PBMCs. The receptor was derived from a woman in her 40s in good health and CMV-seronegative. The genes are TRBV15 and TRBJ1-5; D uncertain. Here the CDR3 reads CATSRGLDPNQPQHF. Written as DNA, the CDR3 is TGTGCCACCAGCAGGGGCTTAGATCCAAATCAGCCCCAGCATTTT.